A single sample gave rise to the 18 T cell receptor beta chains below, sequenced in a study of CD8+ T cells in alopecia areata. TCR sequencing used cDNA made by reverse transcription of extracted RNA. Profiled with immunoSEQ multiplex PCR; TCRdb holds only in-frame clones, not every one. The sample contains some 240,000 clones, around three fifths of which appear only once. The treatment: oral pan-JAK inhibitor, 5-10 mg twice daily. Sequences were derived from CD4+ T cells sorted from blood, sampled at week 4, from a patient treated with tofacitinib. The origin of the receptors is a human donor with alopecia areata.

V gene TRBV9 combines with J gene TRBJ2-6, with 7 bases fitting TRBD1. The CDR3 runs to 18 residues. Losses at the gene ends were 3 bases for V and 2 bases for J; bases not matched to a gene: 11. Germline CDR1 and CDR2: SGDLS and YYNGEE. CDR3 amino acids: CASSGRVNDRAGANVLTF. The CDR3 nucleotides read TGTGCCAGCAGCGGACGGGTCAACGACAGGGCTGGGGCCAACGTCCTGACTTTC.

This clone has only a few counts. The chain employs TRBV29-1 and TRBJ1-1; D unclear. CDR3 length equals 12 residues. Germline loops: CDR1 SQVTM, CDR2 ANQGSEA. With 4 bases removed from V and 1 base from J, the gap between germline ends came to 7 bases. This chain's CDR3 is CSVVPQNTEAFF. The CDR3 coding sequence is TGCAGCGTTGTTCCCCAGAACACTGAAGCTTTCTTT.

CDR3 sequence reads: CASSLGQTLRLQKAFF. CDR3 DNA: TGCGCCAGCAGCCTTGGACAGACCTTACGCTTACAAAAAGCTTTCTTT. J is TRBJ1-1 and V is TRBV5-1, with a weak D call TRBD1 (6 bases). V was trimmed by 4 bases and J by 9 bases, leaving 25 bases between them. Germline CDR1 SGHRS, CDR2 YFSETQ. This CDR3 region has 16 residues. The entire variable domain, with the rest obtained from reference TRBV5-1 and TRBJ1-1, is as follows: KAGVTQTPRYLIKTRGQQVTLSCSPISGHRSVSWYQQTPGQGLQFLFEYFSETQRNKGNFPGRFSGRQFSNSRSEMNVSTLELGDSALYLCASSLGQTLRLQKAFFGQGTRLTVV.

The genes are TRBV29-1 and TRBJ2-4, with D possibly TRBD2 on 5 matching bases. The germline V gene encodes CDR1 SQVTM and CDR2 ANQGSEA. CDR3 size: 14 residues. The V and J ends lost 7 bases and 10 bases respectively, with 23 bases between them. CDR3 region: CSAALTESGKIQYF. The CDR3 bases are TGCAGCGCCGCCCTCACGGAGAGCGGAAAAATTCAGTACTTC.

V gene TRBV7-3 combines with J gene TRBJ2-5, with D unclear. The CDR3 runs to 14 residues. Germline assignment: CDR1 SGHTA and CDR2 FQGTGA. V was cut by 2 bases and J by 5 bases, with 12 bases left in between. The DNA for the CDR3 is TGTGCCAGCAGCTTAGCAGGTGGAATGGAGACCCAGTACTTC. Protein product: CASSLAGGMETQYF.

Here the CDR3 DNA reads TGTGCCAGCAGCAAATTACGTTTAGTGGCCCAGTACTTC. This sequence encodes CASSKLRLVAQYF. The chain couples TRBV21-1 to TRBJ2-5; TRBD2 reflects the table's D call only, with no check against the DNA. TRBV21-1 constitutes a pseudogene. The CDR3 sequence is 13 residues long.

The chain carries TRBV9 and TRBJ2-5; D might be TRBD1 or TRBD2, each matching 5 bases. The CDR3 spans 20 residues. Trimming pared 1 base from V and 2 bases from J, leaving 27 bases between. Germline V gene data show CDR1 as SGDLS and CDR2 as YYNGEE. In nucleotides, the CDR3 is TGTGCCAGCAGCGTAACCGTAGCATATGGGGGTGGAGGCCAACAAGAGACCCAGTACTTC. Translating gives CASSVTVAYGGGGQQETQYF.

The chain recombines TRBV4-3 with TRBJ2-3; D ambiguous. The CDR3 has 16 amino acids. V was shortened by 0 bases and J by 0 bases, with 10 bases between the two germline ends. Per germline, CDR1 LGHNA and CDR2 YSLEER. The CDR3 sequence: CASSQDFLGSTDTQYF. DNA of the CDR3: TGCGCCAGCAGCCAAGATTTTTTGGGCAGCACAGATACGCAGTATTTT.

This clone turned up a few times. J is TRBJ2-7 and V is TRBV15, with 8 bases lining up with TRBD1. The CDR3 totals 15 residues. Germline lookup yields CDR1 LNHNV and CDR2 YYDKDF (reference sequence). V trimming: 5 bases; J trimming: 0 bases; junction bases outside the gene matches: 6. For the CDR3, the DNA is TGTGCCACCAGCGTTAGACAGGGGAGCTCCTACGAGCAGTACTTC. Translating gives CATSVRQGSSYEQYF.

The chain combines TRBV13 with TRBJ2-1; the match to TRBD2 covers 10 bases. CDR1 PRHDT and CDR2 FYEKMQ come from the germline V gene (reference sequence). This CDR3 comprises 16 residues. Trimming at V came to 5 bases and at J to 2 bases, leaving 6 bases not matched to a gene. The CDR3 region has the DNA TGTGCCAGCAGCCGACGGACTAGCGGACCCTACAATGAGCAGTTCTTC. As protein: CASSRRTSGPYNEQFF. The full variable domain, in which reference TRBV13 and TRBJ2-1 provide the parts outside the CDR3, is AAGVIQSPRHLIKEKRETATLKCYPIPRHDTVYWYQQGPGQDPQFLISFYEKMQSDKGSIPDRFSAQQFSDYHSELNMSSLELGDSALYFCASSRRTSGPYNEQFFGPGTRLTVL.

The J gene is TRBJ1-2, the V gene TRBV5-6; the match to TRBD1 covers 8 bases. The CDR3 contains 13 residues. Germline V gene data show CDR1 as SGHDT and CDR2 as YYEEEE. V trimming: 0 bases; J trimming: 8 bases; junction bases outside the gene matches: 3. The CDR3 DNA reads TGTGCCAGCAGCTTGGCAGGGGGCGGAGGCTACACCTTC. This gives the protein CASSLAGGGGYTF. Full variable domain (remainder filled in from reference TRBV5-6 and TRBJ1-2): DAGVTQSPTHLIKTRGQQVTLRCSPKSGHDTVSWYQQALGQGPQFIFQYYEEEERQRGNFPDRFSGHQFPNYSSELNVNALLLGDSALYLCASSLAGGGGYTFGSGTRLTVV.

In its sample, this clone was seen once. The chain combines TRBV6-1 with TRBJ2-5, with a tentative D call TRBD1 (5 bases). Trimming shortened V by 5 bases and J by 4 bases, and 14 bases separated the two germline ends. The CDR3 runs to 14 residues. Germline V CDR1 and CDR2: MNHNS, SASEGT. For the CDR3, the DNA is TGTGCCAGCAGTTCCCCCAGGGTAACAGAGACCCAGTACTTC. Translation gives CASSSPRVTETQYF.

The chain uses TRBV5-4 and TRBJ2-2, with 9 bases aligning to TRBD1. CDR3 length equals 15 residues. Trimming cost V 0 bases and J 7 bases; bases outside gene matches: 4. Germline V gene data show CDR1 as SGHNT and CDR2 as YYREEE (reference sequence). CDR3 nucleotides: TGTGCCAGCAGCTTGGAACAGGGGGCGGTCGGGGAGCTGTTTTTT. Residues: CASSLEQGAVGELFF.

The sample holds a few counts of this clone. The CDR3 protein is CSVVVVGLGNQPQHF. The CDR3 nucleotides are TGCAGCGTTGTTGTGGTGGGTCTCGGCAATCAGCCCCAGCATTTT. This chain uses TRBV29-1 with TRBJ1-5; D is ambiguous. Germline V gene sequence: CDR1 SQVTM, CDR2 ANQGSEA. Trimming removed 4 bases from V and 2 bases from J, with 15 bases in between. This CDR3 is built from 15 residues.

CDR3 region: CATSRDRGLGYTF. Written as DNA, the CDR3 is TGTGCCACCAGCAGAGATCGGGGGCTGGGCTACACCTTC. The chain joins TRBV15 to TRBJ1-2; a possible D gene is TRBD1 (6 bases). The CDR3 has 13 amino acids. In germline, CDR1 is LNHNV, CDR2 YYDKDF (reference sequence). Deletions cut 0 bases from V and 8 bases from J, with 10 bases between.

V usage is TRBV15 and J usage is TRBJ2-5; 12 bases match TRBD1. Germline V lookup: CDR1 LNHNV, CDR2 YYDKDF (reference sequence). J was trimmed by 4 bases and V by 5 bases; bases with no gene match: 5. This CDR3 spans 15 amino acids. The CDR3 is CATSGRDRGRETQYF. The DNA of the CDR3 is TGTGCCACCAGCGGAAGGGACAGGGGGCGAGAGACCCAGTACTTC.

As DNA, the CDR3 is TGCAGCGTTGATATCTTCCAAGACGGCAATGAGCAGTTCTTC. Translated, it gives CSVDIFQDGNEQFF. The genes are TRBV29-1 and TRBJ2-1; D gene uncertain. Germline V gives CDR1 SQVTM, CDR2 ANQGSEA. Trimming removed 3 bases from V and 6 bases from J, with 15 bases in between. The length of the CDR3 is 14 residues.

Concerning this clone itself: Other DNA sequences in this sample translate to the same CDR3. CDR3: CSASTGTGELFF. The CDR3 DNA sequence: TGCAGCGCCTCGACAGGGACCGGGGAGCTGTTTTTT. This rearrangement joins TRBV29-1 to TRBJ2-2; 7 nucleotides align to TRBD1. The CDR3 is 12 amino acids. The trim removed 7 bases at V and 5 bases at J, leaving 4 bases unmatched. From germline, CDR1 is SQVTM and CDR2 ANQGSEA.